This T cell receptor (beta chain) stems from a study of yellow fever vaccine responses in identical twins (dated by TCRdb to the late 2010s). General notes on the study: Focusing on identical twins, the study followed the T cell clones that responded to the vaccine, and did so with precision. Summary of the overall study and its limitations: The authors reported that the T cell response to vaccination in identical twins appeared partly convergent and partly personalized.

The library was generated by RT-PCR. The listed sequencing device is Illumina HiSeq 2500. The public reads were quality trimmed at Q25 with fastp and then assembled into clones with MiXCR by TCRdb, keeping productive beta chains. Rows matching on CDR3 protein sequence are summarized as one entry with the most common DNA and genes. Within this sample are approximately 32,000 distinct CDR3 sequences, with about 61% of them counted one time only. The ten top clones hold 4.5% of the sample. There are 14 amino acids in the CDR3, from cysteine to phenylalanine inclusive. Only the CDR3 portion is preserved as DNA: 42 bases, with reading frame beginning at the first base. According to the germline V gene, CDR1 reads KGHDR and CDR2 reads SFDVKD. Trimming at the junction amounts to 7 bases on V and 3 bases on J, and the germline ends lie 12 bases apart. A note on this clonotype: The antigen this receptor binds is unknown. Base qualities are missing; no much larger clone stands one base away.

The V and J genes are TRBV24-1 and TRBJ2-1, with the D segment possibly TRBD1 or TRBD2, each aligning over 5 bases. The receptor comes from a woman aged 18-30 years who received the yellow fever vaccine. Donor details come from another sample of the same person, matched by shared clones. The input for sequencing was T cells from blood (PBMCs), unsorted or a sorted subset (not recorded which), taken before or after yellow fever vaccination (not recorded which). For the CDR3, the sequence is CATRGTDNYNEQFF. The DNA sequence is as follows: TGTGCCACCAGAGGGACGGACAACTACAATGAGCAGTTCTTC.